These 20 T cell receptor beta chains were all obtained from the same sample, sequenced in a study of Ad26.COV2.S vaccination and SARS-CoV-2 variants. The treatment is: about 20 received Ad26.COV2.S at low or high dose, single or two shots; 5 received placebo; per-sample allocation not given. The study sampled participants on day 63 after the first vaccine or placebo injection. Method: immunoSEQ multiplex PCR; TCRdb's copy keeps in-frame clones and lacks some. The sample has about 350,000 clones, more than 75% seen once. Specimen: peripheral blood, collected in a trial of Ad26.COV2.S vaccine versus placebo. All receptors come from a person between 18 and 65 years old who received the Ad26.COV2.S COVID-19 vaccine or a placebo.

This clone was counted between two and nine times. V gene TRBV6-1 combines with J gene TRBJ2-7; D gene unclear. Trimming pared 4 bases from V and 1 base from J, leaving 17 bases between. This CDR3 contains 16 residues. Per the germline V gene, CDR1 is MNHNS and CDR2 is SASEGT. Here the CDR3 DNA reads TGTGCCAGCAGTGGACCCCACCAAGCACCGTCCTACGAGCAGTACTTC. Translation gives CASSGPHQAPSYEQYF.

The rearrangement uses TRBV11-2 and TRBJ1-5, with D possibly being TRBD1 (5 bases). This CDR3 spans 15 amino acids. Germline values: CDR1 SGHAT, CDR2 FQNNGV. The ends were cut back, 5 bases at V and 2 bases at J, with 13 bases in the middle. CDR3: CASSGDPAGNQPQHF. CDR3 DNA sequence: TGTGCCAGCAGCGGGGACCCGGCGGGCAATCAGCCCCAGCATTTT.

In DNA, the CDR3 is TGCGCCAGCAGTGAGACCGGGACAGGGGGCGTGAAGGCTTTCTTT. Translation gives CASSETGTGGVKAFF. The V and J genes are TRBV10-1 and TRBJ1-1; 12 bases match TRBD1. The CDR3 extends over 15 amino acids. J gave up 11 bases and V 2 bases, and 9 bases lay outside the gene matches. Germline loops: CDR1 WNHNN, CDR2 SYGVQD (reference sequence).

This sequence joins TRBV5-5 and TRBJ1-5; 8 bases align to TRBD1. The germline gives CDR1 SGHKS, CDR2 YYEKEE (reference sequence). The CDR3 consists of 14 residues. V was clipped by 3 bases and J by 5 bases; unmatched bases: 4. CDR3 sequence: CASSWTGIHQPQHF. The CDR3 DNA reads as TGTGCCAGCAGCTGGACAGGGATTCATCAGCCCCAGCATTTT.

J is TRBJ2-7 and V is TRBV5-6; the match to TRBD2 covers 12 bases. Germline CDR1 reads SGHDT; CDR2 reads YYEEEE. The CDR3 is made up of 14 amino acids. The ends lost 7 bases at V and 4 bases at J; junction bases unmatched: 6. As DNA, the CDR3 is TGTGCCAGCCGAGACACTAGCGGGGGGTACGAGCAGTACTTC. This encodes CASRDTSGGYEQYF. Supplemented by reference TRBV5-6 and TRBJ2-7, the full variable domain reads DAGVTQSPTHLIKTRGQQVTLRCSPKSGHDTVSWYQQALGQGPQFIFQYYEEEERQRGNFPDRFSGHQFPNYSSELNVNALLLGDSALYLCASRDTSGGYEQYFGPGTRLTVT.

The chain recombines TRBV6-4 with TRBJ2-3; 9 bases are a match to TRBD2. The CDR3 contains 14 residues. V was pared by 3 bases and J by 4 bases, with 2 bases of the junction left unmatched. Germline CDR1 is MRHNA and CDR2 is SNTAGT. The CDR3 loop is CASSEREGPDTQYF. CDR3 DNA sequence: TGTGCCAGCAGTGAGCGGGAGGGCCCAGATACGCAGTATTTT.

CDR3 amino acids: CASSAGQGTQPQHF. As DNA, the CDR3 is TGTGCCAGCAGTGCGGGACAGGGGACTCAGCCCCAGCATTTT. The chain couples TRBV2 to TRBJ1-5, with 10 positions matching TRBD1. Germline loops: CDR1 SNHLY, CDR2 FYNNEI. The V gene end was trimmed by 4 bases and the J gene end by 6 bases; junction bases not matched to a gene: 3. CDR3 length: 14 amino acids.

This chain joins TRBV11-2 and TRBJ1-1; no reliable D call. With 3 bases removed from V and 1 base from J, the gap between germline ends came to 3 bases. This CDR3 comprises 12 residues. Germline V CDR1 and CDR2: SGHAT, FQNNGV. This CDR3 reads CASSLWNTEAFF. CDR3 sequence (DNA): TGTGCCAGCAGCTTGTGGAACACTGAAGCTTTCTTT.

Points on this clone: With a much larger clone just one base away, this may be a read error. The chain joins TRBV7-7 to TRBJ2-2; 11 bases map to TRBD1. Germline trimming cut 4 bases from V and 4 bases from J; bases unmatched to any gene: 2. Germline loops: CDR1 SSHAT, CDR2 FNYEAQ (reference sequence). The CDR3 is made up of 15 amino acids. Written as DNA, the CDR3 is TGTGCCAGCAGCTCCGGGACAGGGGGCACCGGGGAGCTGTTTTTT. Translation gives CASSSGTGGTGELFF.

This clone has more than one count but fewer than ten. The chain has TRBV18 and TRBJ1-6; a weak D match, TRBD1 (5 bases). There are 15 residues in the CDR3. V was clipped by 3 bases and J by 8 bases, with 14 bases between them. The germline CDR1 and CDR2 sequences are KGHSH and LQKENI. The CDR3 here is CASSPTWQGDSPLHF. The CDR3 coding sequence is TGTGCCAGCTCACCGACGTGGCAGGGAGATTCACCCCTCCACTTT.

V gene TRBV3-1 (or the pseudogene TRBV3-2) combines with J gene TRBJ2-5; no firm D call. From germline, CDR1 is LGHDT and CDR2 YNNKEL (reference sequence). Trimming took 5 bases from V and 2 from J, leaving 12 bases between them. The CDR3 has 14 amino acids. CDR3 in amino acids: CASSEPPTQETQYF. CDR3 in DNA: TGTGCCAGCAGCGAGCCTCCGACGCAAGAGACCCAGTACTTC.

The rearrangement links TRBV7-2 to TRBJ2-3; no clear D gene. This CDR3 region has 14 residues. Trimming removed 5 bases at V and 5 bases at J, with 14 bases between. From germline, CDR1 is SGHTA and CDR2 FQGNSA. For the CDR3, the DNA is TGTGCCAGCAGCCCCACGACCCGTCTAGATACGCAGTATTTT. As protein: CASSPTTRLDTQYF.

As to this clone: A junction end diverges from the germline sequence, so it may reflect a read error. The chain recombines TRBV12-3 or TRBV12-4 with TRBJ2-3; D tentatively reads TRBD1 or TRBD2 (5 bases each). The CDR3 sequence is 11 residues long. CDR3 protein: CASRLGLGEYF. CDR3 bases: TGTGCCAGCAGATTAGGACTGGGGGAGTATTTT.

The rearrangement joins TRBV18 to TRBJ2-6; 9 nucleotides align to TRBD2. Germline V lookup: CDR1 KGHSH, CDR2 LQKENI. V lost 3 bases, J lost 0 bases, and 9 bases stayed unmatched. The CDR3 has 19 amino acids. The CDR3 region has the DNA TGTGCCAGCTCACCCGGGACTAGCTCCTCCTTCTCTGGGGCCAACGTCCTGACTTTC. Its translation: CASSPGTSSSFSGANVLTF.

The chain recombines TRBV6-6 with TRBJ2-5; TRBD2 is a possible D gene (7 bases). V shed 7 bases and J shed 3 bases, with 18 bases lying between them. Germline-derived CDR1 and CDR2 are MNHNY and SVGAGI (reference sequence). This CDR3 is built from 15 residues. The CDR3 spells CASTERRGRKETQYF. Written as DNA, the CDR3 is TGTGCCAGCACAGAAAGGCGGGGGCGAAAAGAGACCCAGTACTTC.

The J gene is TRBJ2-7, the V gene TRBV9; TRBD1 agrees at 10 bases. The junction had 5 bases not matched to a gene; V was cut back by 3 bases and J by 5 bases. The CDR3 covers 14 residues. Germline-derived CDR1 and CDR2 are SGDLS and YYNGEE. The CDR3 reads CASSDGTGAHEQYF. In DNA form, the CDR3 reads TGTGCCAGCAGCGATGGGACAGGGGCCCACGAGCAGTACTTC. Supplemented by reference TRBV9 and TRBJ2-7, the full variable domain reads DSGVTQTPKHLITATGQRVTLRCSPRSGDLSVYWYQQSLDQGLQFLIQYYNGEERAKGNILERFSAQQFPDLHSELNLSSLELGDSALYFCASSDGTGAHEQYFGPGTRLTVT.

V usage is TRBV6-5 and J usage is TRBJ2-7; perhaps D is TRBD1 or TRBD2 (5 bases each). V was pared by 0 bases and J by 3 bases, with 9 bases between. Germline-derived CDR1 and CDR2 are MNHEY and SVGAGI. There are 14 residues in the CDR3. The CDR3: CASSYSGGDYEQYF. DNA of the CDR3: TGTGCCAGCAGTTACTCTGGGGGAGACTACGAGCAGTACTTC.

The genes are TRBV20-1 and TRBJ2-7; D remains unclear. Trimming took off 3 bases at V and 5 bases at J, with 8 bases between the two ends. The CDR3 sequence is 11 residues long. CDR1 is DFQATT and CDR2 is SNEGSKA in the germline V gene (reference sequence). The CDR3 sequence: CSARESDEQYF. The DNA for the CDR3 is TGCAGTGCTAGGGAGTCGGACGAGCAGTACTTC.

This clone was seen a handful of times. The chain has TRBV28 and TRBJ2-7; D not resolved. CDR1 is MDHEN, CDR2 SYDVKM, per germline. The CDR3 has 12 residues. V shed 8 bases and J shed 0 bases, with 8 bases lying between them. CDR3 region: CASLSDSYEQYF. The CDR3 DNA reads TGTGCCAGCCTTTCGGACTCCTACGAGCAGTACTTC. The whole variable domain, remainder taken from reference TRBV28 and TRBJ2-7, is DVKVTQSSRYLVKRTGEKVFLECVQDMDHENMFWYRQDPGLGLRLIYFSYDVKMKEKGDIPEGYSVSREKKERFSLILESASTNQTSMYLCASLSDSYEQYFGPGTRLTVT.

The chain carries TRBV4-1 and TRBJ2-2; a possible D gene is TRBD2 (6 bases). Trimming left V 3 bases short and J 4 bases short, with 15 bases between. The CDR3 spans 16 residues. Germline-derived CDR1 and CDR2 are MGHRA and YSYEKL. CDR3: CASSQPLGLGTGELFF. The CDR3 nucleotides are TGCGCCAGCAGCCAGCCGTTGGGACTGGGCACCGGGGAGCTGTTTTTT.